The TCR beta chain described here comes from a study of T cell repertoires in cytomegalovirus infection. Looking at the study overall: Used in the study were CMV epitopes, some recently identified and HLA-C-restricted, others well-studied and HLA-B-restricted. Both a matching HLA type and CMV infection were indicated by public TCR beta signatures. Study-level results: HLA-C-restricted, CMV-specific TCR beta clonotypes were dominant ex vivo. People with CMV and the relevant HLA were identified by cumulative public TCR beta family frequency.

This clonotype has just a few counts. Its antigen is not known. Germline V lookup: CDR1 KGHSH, CDR2 LQKENI. The CDR3 totals 18 residues. The V and J ends lost 1 base and 0 bases, in that order; junction bases with no gene match: 11. One entry per CDR3 protein, called by TCRdb with MiXCR from the reads. The profile shows roughly 120,000 distinct CDR3 sequences, about 31% of them singletons. The sequencing used CD8+ T cells from cultured PBMCs, collected from culture after CMV antigen stimulation. This receptor was taken from a human donor in good health (CMV status not recorded). Some clones in this sample may be carry-over from other donors' samples. V is TRBV18 and J is TRBJ1-1; 7 bases map to TRBD1. In DNA form, the CDR3 reads TGTGCCAGCTCACCACTCATGATGGGACAGCACATGAACACTGAAGCTTTCTTT. Residues: CASSPLMMGQHMNTEAFF. Using reference TRBV18 and TRBJ1-1 for the parts outside the CDR3, the full variable domain is NAGVMQNPRHLVRRRGQEARLRCSPMKGHSHVYWYRQLPEEGLKFMVYLQKENIIDESGMPKERFSAEFPKEGPSILRIQQVVRGDSAAYFCASSPLMMGQHMNTEAFFGQGTRLTVV.